This record looks at one T cell receptor (beta chain) sequence and its context. The antigen is not known. This entry comes from a study of shared clonotypes between healthy human individuals. Study information: The plates for each donor numbered three CD4 naive, three CD4 memory, two CD8 naive and one CD8 memory. Study results and limitations: Sequencing depth was predicted to influence how clonotypes are shared among donors. Relative to clonotypes present in all four donors, those not shared had lower generation probabilities.

Some clones are missing from TCRdb's copy, which holds only in-frame ones; the method was immunoSEQ multiplex PCR. The data show a few hundred thousand clones, with around nine tenths seen just once and 15% to 20% held by the top ten. Per germline, CDR1 SGHDT and CDR2 YYEEEE. CDR3 size: 14 residues. Trimming left V 4 bases short and J 2 bases short, with 13 bases between. This sequence joins TRBV5-6 and TRBJ2-7; no clear D gene. The sequenced material came from memory CD8+ T cells sorted from blood. As to subset: CD45RO+ cells pooled with CCR7-negative TemRA cells. The sequence came from a man aged 18 to 30 in good health. CDR3: CASSLLNDPYEQYF. The CDR3 nucleotides read TGTGCCAGCAGCCTGCTGAACGACCCCTACGAGCAGTACTTC. Combining the CDR3 with reference TRBV5-6 and TRBJ2-7 gives the whole variable domain DAGVTQSPTHLIKTRGQQVTLRCSPKSGHDTVSWYQQALGQGPQFIFQYYEEEERQRGNFPDRFSGHQFPNYSSELNVNALLLGDSALYLCASSLLNDPYEQYFGPGTRLTVT.